Listed below are T cell receptor beta chains from one sample, sequenced in a study of T and B cells in COVID-19 patients. TCRdb analysed the multiplex PCR reads with MiXCR anew, one entry per CDR3 protein. The data show 14,000 or so distinct CDR3 sequences, 28% seen once. The sequenced sample was blood. The receptors originated from a human donor who had recovered from COVID-19. CDR3s include the opening cysteine and the closing phenylalanine or tryptophan. The D gene is left open where the match is weak. Size is omitted from some rows. Given values are once, few, many or a class for expanded clones.

TRBJ2-3 once TRBD2 TRBV27 TGTGCCAGCAGCGAACTAGCGGGAGGGCCCGGAGATACGCAGTATTTT CASSELAGGPGDTQYF
TRBJ2-2 medium-sized TRBD1 TRBV6-4 TGTGCCAGCAGTACCGGGACAGGGACCGGGGAGCTGTTTTTT CASSTGTGTGELFF
TRBJ1-5 - - TRBV5-8 TGTGCCAGCAGTACGCGAGGGCAGCCCCAGCATTTT CASSTRGQPQHF
TRBJ2-2 - TRBD2 TRBV12-3/TRBV12-4 TGTGCCAGCAGCCCTGTGGGGGACTACACCGGGGAGCTGTATTTT CASSPVGDYTGELYF
TRBJ2-5 - TRBD1 TRBV5-1 TGCGCCAGCAGCTTCCGACCTACACAGGACAGGGGGCTTCAAGAGACCCAGTACTTC CASSFRPTQDRGLQETQYF
TRBJ2-7 - - TRBV14 TGTGCCAGCAGGTCTTCGACAGGATTATCCTACGAGCAGTACTTC CASRSSTGLSYEQYF
TRBJ1-3 few TRBD1 TRBV10-3 TGTGCCATCAGCGGACAGGGTACTGGAAACACCATATATTTT CAISGQGTGNTIYF
TRBJ2-3 - - TRBV19 TGTGCCAGTAGTATATTTGGCGTGTCAGGGCCAGATACGCAGTATTTT CASSIFGVSGPDTQYF
TRBJ1-2 few - TRBV6-5 TGTGCCAGCAGTAGCGACACATACTATGGCTACACCTTC CASSSDTYYGYTF
TRBJ2-3 medium-sized TRBD1 TRBV5-4 TGTGCCAGCAGCCGACAGGGGGGCAGCACAGATACGCAGTATTTT CASSRQGGSTDTQYF
TRBJ1-2 - - TRBV5-1 TGCGCCAGCAGCCCCGGGACCCTAAAGGACTATGGCTACACCTTC CASSPGTLKDYGYTF
TRBJ2-3 medium-sized - TRBV6-5 TGTGCCAGCAGCGGGGGCGCGGATACGCAGTATTTT CASSGGADTQYF
TRBJ2-1 medium-sized - TRBV30 TGTGCCTGGAGGGCTCGTACGCCTTACAATGAGCAGTTCTTC CAWRARTPYNEQFF
TRBJ2-7 - TRBD1 TRBV20-1 TGCAGTGCTAGAACGGACAGGGAAGGAATGAACGAGCAGTACTTC CSARTDREGMNEQYF
TRBJ1-6 medium-sized TRBD1 TRBV5-5 TGTGCCAGCAGCTTTCATACAGGGGCAAATTCACCCCTCCACTTT CASSFHTGANSPLHF
TRBJ2-5 few - TRBV18 TGTGCCAGCTCACCCTACCAAGAGACCCAGTACTTC CASSPYQETQYF
TRBJ2-1 - - TRBV7-3 TGTGCCAGCAGCACTAACCCCGGAATTTACAATGAGCAGTTCTTC CASSTNPGIYNEQFF
TRBJ2-1 - - TRBV19 TGTGCCAGTAGTCAAACACGAGCGGGCAGCTCCTACAATGAGCAGTTCTTC CASSQTRAGSSYNEQFF
TRBJ2-3 - TRBD2 TRBV7-9 TGTGCCAGCAGCCAAGGGTTGTCGGGAGGGGACGCAGATACGCAGTATTTT CASSQGLSGGDADTQYF
TRBJ2-4 few - TRBV6-1 TGTGCCAGCAAGGGGGAAGAACTAGCCAAAAACATTCAGTACTTC CASKGEELAKNIQYF
TRBJ2-3 medium-sized TRBD1 TRBV19 TGTGCCAGTAGTATATCAGGGACAGGGGTAACCTCGGCGCAGTATTTT CASSISGTGVTSAQYF
TRBJ2-5 many - TRBV18 TGTGCCAGCTCACCGCAGGGGCGCCAAGAGACCCAGTACTTC CASSPQGRQETQYF
TRBJ1-3 - - TRBV20-1 TGCAGTGCTAGAGTAGCGCGGAGCCCACACTCTGGAAACACCATATATTTT CSARVARSPHSGNTIYF
TRBJ1-5 medium-sized - TRBV29-1 TGCAGCGCAACGGCCAGGGAGGGACAGCCCCAGCATTTT CSATAREGQPQHF
TRBJ2-5 - - TRBV20-1 TGCAGTGCTAGAGGCCACAGGGCGTACCAAGAGACCCAGTACTTC CSARGHRAYQETQYF
TRBJ1-4 many - TRBV6-5 TGTGCCAGCAGTCCGACACCCCGGAGGACTAATGAAAAACTGTTTTTT CASSPTPRRTNEKLFF
TRBJ2-1 few - TRBV7-6 TGTGCCAGCAGCTTACCGGTTAGCGGAGCCTACAATGAGCAGTTCTTC CASSLPVSGAYNEQFF
TRBJ2-7 few TRBD1 TRBV12-3/TRBV12-4 TGTGCCAGCAGCCCCGGACAGGGTAGATACGAGCAGTACTTC CASSPGQGRYEQYF
TRBJ2-1 - TRBD2 TRBV5-4 TGTGCCAGCAGCCCTGGGCTAGCGGTAGACTCCTACAATGAGCAGTTCTTC CASSPGLAVDSYNEQFF
TRBJ1-1 many TRBD1 TRBV19 TGTGCCAGTAGGGTTCCCCCTCGACAGGGATGGAACACTGAAGCTTTCTTT CASRVPPRQGWNTEAFF